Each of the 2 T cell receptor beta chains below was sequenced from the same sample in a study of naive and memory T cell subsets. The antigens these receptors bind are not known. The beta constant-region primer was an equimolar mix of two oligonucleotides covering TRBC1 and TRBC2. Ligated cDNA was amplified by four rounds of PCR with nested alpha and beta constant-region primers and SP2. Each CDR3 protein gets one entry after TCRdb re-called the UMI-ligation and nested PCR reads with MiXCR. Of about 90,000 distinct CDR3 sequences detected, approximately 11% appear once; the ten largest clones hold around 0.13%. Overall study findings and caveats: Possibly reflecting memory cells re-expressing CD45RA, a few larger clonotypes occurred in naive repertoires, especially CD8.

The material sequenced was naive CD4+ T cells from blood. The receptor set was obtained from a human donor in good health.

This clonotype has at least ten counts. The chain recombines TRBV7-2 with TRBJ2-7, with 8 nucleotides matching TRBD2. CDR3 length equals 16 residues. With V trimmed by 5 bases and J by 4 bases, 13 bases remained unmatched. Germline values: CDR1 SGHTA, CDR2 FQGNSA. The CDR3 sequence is CASSQQAAGGPYEQYF. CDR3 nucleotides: TGTGCCAGCAGCCAGCAGGCGGCGGGGGGCCCTTACGAGCAGTACTTC. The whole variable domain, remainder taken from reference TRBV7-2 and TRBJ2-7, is GAGVSQSPSNKVTEKGKDVELRCDPISGHTALYWYRQSLGQGLEFLIYFQGNSAPDKSGLPSDRFSAERTGGSVSTLTIQRTQQEDSAVYLCASSQQAAGGPYEQYFGPGTRLTVT.

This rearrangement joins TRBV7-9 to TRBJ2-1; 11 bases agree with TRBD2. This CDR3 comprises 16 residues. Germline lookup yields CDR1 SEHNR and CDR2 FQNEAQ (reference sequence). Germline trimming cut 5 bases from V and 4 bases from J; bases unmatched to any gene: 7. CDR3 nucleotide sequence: TGTGCCAGCAGCGCGAGACTAGCGGGAACGTACAATGAGCAGTTCTTC. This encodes CASSARLAGTYNEQFF. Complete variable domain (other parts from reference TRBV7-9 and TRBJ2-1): DTGVSQNPRHKITKRGQNVTFRCDPISEHNRLYWYRQTLGQGPEFLTYFQNEAQLEKSRLLSDRFSAERPKGSFSTLEIQRTEQGDSAMYLCASSARLAGTYNEQFFGPGTRLTVL.